This T cell receptor (beta chain) is drawn from a study of cytomegalovirus exposure and HLA in healthy donors. Notes on the study in general: Several top significant clusters appeared, in a later analysis, to be linked to common viral pathogens.

PCR employed 60 Vbeta and 13 Jbeta primers. Generated by immunoSEQ multiplex PCR, the TCRdb table keeps only in-frame clones and is missing some. Its table lists under 200,000 clones. Turning to this clone: Its antigen is unknown.

The ends were cut back, 7 bases at V and 1 base at J, with 15 bases in the middle. The CDR3 is 15 amino acids. The V gene's germline CDR1 is MNHEY and CDR2 SVGAGI. Sequences were obtained from PBMCs. This TCR was sampled from a woman between 18 and 30 years old in good health and CMV-seropositive. This chain connects TRBV6-5 to TRBJ2-3; no firm D call. CDR3 nucleotides: TGTGCCAGCACCCTCAGGTTTTTGCGCACAGATACGCAGTATTTT. Amino acid sequence: CASTLRFLRTDTQYF.